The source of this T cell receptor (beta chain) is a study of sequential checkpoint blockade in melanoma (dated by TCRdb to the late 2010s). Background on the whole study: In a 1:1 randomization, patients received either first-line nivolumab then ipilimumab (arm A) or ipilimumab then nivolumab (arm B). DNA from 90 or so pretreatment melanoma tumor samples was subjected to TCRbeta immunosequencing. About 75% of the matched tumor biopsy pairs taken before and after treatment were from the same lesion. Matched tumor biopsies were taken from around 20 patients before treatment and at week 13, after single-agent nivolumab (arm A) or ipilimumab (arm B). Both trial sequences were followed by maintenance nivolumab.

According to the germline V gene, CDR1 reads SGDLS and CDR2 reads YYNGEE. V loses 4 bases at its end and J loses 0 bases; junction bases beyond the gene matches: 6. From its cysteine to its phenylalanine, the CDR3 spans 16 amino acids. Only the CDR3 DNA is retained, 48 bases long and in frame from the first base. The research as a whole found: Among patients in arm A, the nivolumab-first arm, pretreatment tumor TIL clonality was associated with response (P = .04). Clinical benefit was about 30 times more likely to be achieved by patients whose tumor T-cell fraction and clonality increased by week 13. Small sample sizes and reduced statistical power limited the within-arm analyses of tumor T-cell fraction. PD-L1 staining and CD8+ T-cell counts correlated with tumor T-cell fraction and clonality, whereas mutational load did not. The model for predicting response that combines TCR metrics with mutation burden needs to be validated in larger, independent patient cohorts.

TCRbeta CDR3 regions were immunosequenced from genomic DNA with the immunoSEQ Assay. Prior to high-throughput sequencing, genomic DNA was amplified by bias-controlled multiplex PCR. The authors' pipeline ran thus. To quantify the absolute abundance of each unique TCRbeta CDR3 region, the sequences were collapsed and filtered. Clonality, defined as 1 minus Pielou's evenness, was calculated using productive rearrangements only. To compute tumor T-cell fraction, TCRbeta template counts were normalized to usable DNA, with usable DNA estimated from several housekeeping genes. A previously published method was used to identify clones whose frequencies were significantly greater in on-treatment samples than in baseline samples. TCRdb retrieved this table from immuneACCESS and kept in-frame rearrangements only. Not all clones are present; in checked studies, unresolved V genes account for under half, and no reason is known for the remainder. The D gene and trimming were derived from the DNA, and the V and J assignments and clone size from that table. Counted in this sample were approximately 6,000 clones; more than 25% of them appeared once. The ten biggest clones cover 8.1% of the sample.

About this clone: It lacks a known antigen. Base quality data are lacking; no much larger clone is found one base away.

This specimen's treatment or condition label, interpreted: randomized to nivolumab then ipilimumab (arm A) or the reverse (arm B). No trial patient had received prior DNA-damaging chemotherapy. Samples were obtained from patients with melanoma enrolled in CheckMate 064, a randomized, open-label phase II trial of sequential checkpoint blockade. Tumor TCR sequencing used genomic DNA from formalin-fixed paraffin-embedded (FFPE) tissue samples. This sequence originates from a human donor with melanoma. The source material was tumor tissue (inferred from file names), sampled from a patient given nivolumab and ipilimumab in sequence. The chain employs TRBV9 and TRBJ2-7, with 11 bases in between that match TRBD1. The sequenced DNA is TGTGCCAGCAGCCCCGGGACAGGGGGGGGCTCCTACGAGCAGTACTTC. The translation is CASSPGTGGGSYEQYF.